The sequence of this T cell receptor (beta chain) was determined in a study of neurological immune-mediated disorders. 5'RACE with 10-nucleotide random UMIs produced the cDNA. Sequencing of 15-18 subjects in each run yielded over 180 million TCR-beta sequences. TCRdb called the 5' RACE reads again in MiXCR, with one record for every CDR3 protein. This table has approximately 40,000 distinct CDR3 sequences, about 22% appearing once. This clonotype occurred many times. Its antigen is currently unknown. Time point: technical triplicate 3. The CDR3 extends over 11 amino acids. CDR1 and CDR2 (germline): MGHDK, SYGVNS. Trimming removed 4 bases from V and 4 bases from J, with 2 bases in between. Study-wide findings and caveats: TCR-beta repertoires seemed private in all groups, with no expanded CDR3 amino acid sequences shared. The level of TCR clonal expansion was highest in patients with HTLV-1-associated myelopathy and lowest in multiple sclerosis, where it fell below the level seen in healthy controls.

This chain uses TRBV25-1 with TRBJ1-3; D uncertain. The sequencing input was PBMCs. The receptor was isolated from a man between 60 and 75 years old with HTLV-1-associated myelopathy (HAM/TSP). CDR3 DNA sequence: TGTGCCAGCAGTGGGGGAAACACCATATATTTT. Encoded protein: CASSGGNTIYF.